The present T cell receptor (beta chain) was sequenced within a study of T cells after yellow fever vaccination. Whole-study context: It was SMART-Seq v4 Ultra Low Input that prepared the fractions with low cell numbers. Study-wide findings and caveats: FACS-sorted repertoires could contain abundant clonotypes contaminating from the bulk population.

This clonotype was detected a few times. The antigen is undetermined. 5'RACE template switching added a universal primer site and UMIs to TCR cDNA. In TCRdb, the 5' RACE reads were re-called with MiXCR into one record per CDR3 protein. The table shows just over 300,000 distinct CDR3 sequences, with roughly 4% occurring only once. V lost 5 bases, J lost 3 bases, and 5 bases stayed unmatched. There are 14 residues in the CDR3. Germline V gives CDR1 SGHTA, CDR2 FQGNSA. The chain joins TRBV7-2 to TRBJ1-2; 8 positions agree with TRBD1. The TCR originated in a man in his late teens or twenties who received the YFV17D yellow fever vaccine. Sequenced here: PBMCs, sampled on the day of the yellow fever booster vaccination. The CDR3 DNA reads TGTGCCAGCAGCCTACAACAGGGGGACTATGGCTACACCTTC. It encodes CASSLQQGDYGYTF.